This record looks at one T cell receptor beta chain sequence and its context. CDR1 is GTSNPN, CDR2 SVGIG, per germline (reference sequence). This CDR3 spans 15 amino acids. V lost 2 bases, J lost 6 bases, and 4 bases stayed unmatched. The source of the sample is a study of blood T cell repertoires in COVID-19. About the research overall: COVID-19 samples, acute and convalescent, were from the United States, Italy and Spain. Nucleic acid was either cDNA or gDNA, and it came from T cells, B-cell-depleted T cells, or PBMCs.

How the authors handled the data: From reference gene primer amplification, estimates of nucleated cell counts were derived. Only in-frame clones appear in the TCRdb table, and some are missing; sequencing was by immunoSEQ multiplex PCR. From that table come the V and J calls and clone size; the DNA was used to work out D and trimming. This sample yields about 260,000 clones, of which roughly nine tenths are seen a single time; around 3.6% belongs to the top ten. The origin of this receptor is a man aged 18 to 30 with active or convalescent COVID-19. The sequenced sample was peripheral blood. The genes are TRBV30 and TRBJ2-1; 13 bases fit TRBD2. CDR3 residues: CAWSYGLAGVNEQFF. The CDR3 region has the DNA TGTGCCTGGAGTTATGGACTAGCGGGAGTCAATGAGCAGTTCTTC.